This T cell receptor beta chain was sequenced for a study of T-cell reconstitution after alpha-beta-depleted transplantation in children. TCRbeta library construction was performed incorporating unique molecular identifiers. TCRdb used MiXCR to reprocess the PCR reads, holding one entry per CDR3 protein. The sample contains roughly 200,000 distinct CDR3 sequences, roughly 10% of which appear only once. The CDR3 is 14 residues long. Trimming removed 4 bases from V and 6 bases from J; junction bases left unmatched: 2. Germline V gives CDR1 SGHAT, CDR2 FQNNGV. V is TRBV11-2 and J is TRBJ2-7; 14 nucleotides align to TRBD2. This specimen was PBMCs from the stem cell graft donor, taken from the stem cell graft. This clonotype originated in a human donor who donated a stem cell graft to a child with acute lymphoblastic leukemia. The CDR3 protein is CASSYGTSGSEQYF. The CDR3 DNA follows: TGTGCCAGCAGCTATGGGACTAGCGGGAGCGAGCAGTACTTC.